The present T cell receptor beta chain was sequenced within a study of cytomegalovirus exposure and HLA in healthy donors. Samples came from healthy bone marrow donors. PCR employed 60 Vbeta and 13 Jbeta primers. The method was immunoSEQ multiplex PCR; TCRdb's version includes in-frame clones alone and lacks a portion of them. The data contain 150,000 or so clones, about four fifths of them singletons. The length of the CDR3 is 15 residues. V gave up 6 bases and J gave up 2 bases, with 17 bases separating them. Germline V gene sequence: CDR1 MDHEN, CDR2 SYDVKM. This TCR came from a man aged 50-59 years in good health and CMV-seropositive. The sequenced sample was PBMCs. This chain uses TRBV28 with TRBJ2-7; TRBD2 might be the D (5 bases). DNA for the CDR3: TGTGCCAGCAGATCTTCGGGAAAACCGCCCTACGAGCAGTACTTC. The encoded protein is CASRSSGKPPYEQYF.